This is a list of T cell receptor beta chains from one sample in a study of CD8 T cells in Susac syndrome. TCRdb independently ran MiXCR on the immunoSEQ multiplex PCR reads; one entry per CDR3 protein. The sample yields about 180,000 distinct CDR3 sequences, 90% to 95% seen once. The specimen was CD4+ T cells from PBMCs. The receptor source for this set is a human donor with Susac syndrome. Each CDR3 is given with its conserved first and last residue. D genes are given only for firm matches. Not all rows give a size; the values are once, few, many and, for expanded clones, a class.

clone_size j_call d_call v_call cdr3_aa cdr3_nt
NA TRBJ2-5 TRBD1 TRBV20-1 CSARDPGQGVETQYF TGCAGTGCTAGAGATCCCGGACAGGGGGTCGAGACCCAGTACTTC
NA TRBJ2-1 TRBD2 TRBV20-1 CSAREAGDPNEQFF TGCAGTGCTAGAGAGGCGGGAGACCCAAATGAGCAGTTCTTC
NA TRBJ2-1 TRBD2 TRBV20-1 CSARGPRGRDEQFF TGCAGTGCTAGAGGGCCAAGAGGGAGGGATGAGCAGTTCTTC
once TRBJ2-2 NA TRBV20-1 CSALFDPTSGELFF TGCAGTGCTCTTTTCGACCCCACGAGTGGGGAGCTGTTTTTT
NA TRBJ2-3 TRBD1 TRBV20-1 CSARNIDRATDTQYF TGCAGTGCTAGAAACATCGACAGGGCTACAGATACGCAGTATTTT
NA TRBJ2-1 NA TRBV7-3 CASTPGTLLTYNEQFF TGTGCCAGCACCCCCGGGACACTACTAACCTACAATGAGCAGTTCTTC
NA TRBJ1-2 NA TRBV11-2 CASSPYRVGPDGYTF TGTGCCAGCAGCCCCTACAGGGTTGGCCCTGATGGCTACACCTTC
NA TRBJ2-1 TRBD2 TRBV20-1 CSAPPAGAYNEQFF TGCAGTGCGCCGCCAGCGGGAGCATACAATGAGCAGTTCTTC
NA TRBJ1-2 NA TRBV25-1 CASRDPASSYGYTF TGTGCCAGCAGGGACCCCGCCAGTTCCTATGGCTACACCTTC
NA TRBJ2-7 TRBD2 TRBV5-1 CASSTRTSGPYEQYF TGCGCCAGCAGCACCCGGACTAGCGGCCCCTACGAGCAGTACTTC
NA TRBJ2-7 NA TRBV11-2 CASSLGGVGSLREQYF TGTGCCAGCAGCTTAGGAGGGGTGGGATCCTTGAGGGAGCAGTACTTC
once TRBJ1-5 NA TRBV15 CATSNRLGPQHF TGTGCCACCAGCAACAGGCTCGGGCCCCAGCATTTT
NA TRBJ1-1 NA TRBV20-1 CSAKLTSLNTEAFF TGCAGTGCCAAATTAACGTCACTTAACACTGAAGCTTTCTTT
NA TRBJ1-2 NA TRBV30 CAWTGRVNYGYTF TGTGCCTGGACGGGACGGGTAAACTATGGCTACACCTTC
NA TRBJ2-2 TRBD1 TRBV19 CASSRDRTTGELFF TGTGCCAGTTCGCGGGACAGGACCACCGGGGAGCTGTTTTTT
NA TRBJ1-2 NA TRBV2 CASNVGQDNYGYTF TGTGCCAGCAACGTGGGGCAGGATAACTATGGCTACACCTTC
NA TRBJ1-4 NA TRBV9 CASSVTANEKLFF TGTGCCAGCAGCGTCACTGCTAATGAAAAACTGTTTTTT
NA TRBJ2-1 NA TRBV7-2 CASSFQSSSSYNEQFF TGTGCCAGCAGTTTCCAGTCTTCTAGCTCCTACAATGAGCAGTTCTTC
NA TRBJ2-1 NA TRBV28 CASSTPLRAYEQFF TGTGCCAGCAGTACCCCCTTAAGAGCGTATGAGCAGTTCTTC
NA TRBJ2-5 NA TRBV29-1 CSVEREDQETQYF TGCAGCGTTGAAAGGGAGGACCAAGAGACCCAGTACTTC
NA TRBJ2-5 TRBD2 TRBV6-2/TRBV6-3 CASSTYGGTSGREETQYF TGTGCCAGCAGTACCTATGGAGGGACTAGCGGGAGAGAAGAGACCCAGTACTTC
NA TRBJ1-5 NA TRBV28 CASSLSAQGSEPQHF TGTGCCAGCAGTTTATCCGCACAGGGTTCCGAACCCCAGCATTTT
NA TRBJ2-5 NA TRBV5-4 CASSLVGLGETQYF TGTGCCAGCAGCTTGGTTGGGCTTGGGGAGACCCAGTACTTC
NA TRBJ2-1 NA TRBV28 CASSFISLRYNEQFF TGTGCCAGCAGTTTCATTAGTCTCCGCTACAATGAGCAGTTCTTC
NA TRBJ2-2 TRBD1 TRBV7-2 CASSSGQTLNTGELFF TGTGCCAGCAGCTCGGGACAGACCTTGAACACCGGGGAGCTGTTTTTT
NA TRBJ2-5 NA TRBV10-1 CASSENPNQETQYF TGCGCCAGCAGTGAGAACCCAAACCAAGAGACCCAGTACTTC
NA TRBJ2-3 TRBD2 TRBV20-1 CSARDRGRTSGDVADTQYF TGCAGTGCTAGAGATCGGGGTCGGACTAGCGGGGACGTGGCAGATACGCAGTATTTT
NA TRBJ1-2 NA TRBV30 CAWSRGFEPGYTF TGTGCCTGGAGTCGAGGGTTTGAGCCGGGCTACACCTTC
once TRBJ1-6 NA TRBV3-1 CASSQDSQVFRNSPLHF TGTGCCAGCAGCCAAGATAGCCAGGTCTTTCGAAATTCACCCCTCCACTTT
NA TRBJ2-5 NA TRBV30 CAWTGVQETQYF TGTGCCTGGACCGGGGTGCAAGAGACCCAGTACTTC
NA TRBJ1-1 NA TRBV25-1 CASSAPGSTEAFF TGTGCCAGCAGTGCACCGGGGAGCACTGAAGCTTTCTTT